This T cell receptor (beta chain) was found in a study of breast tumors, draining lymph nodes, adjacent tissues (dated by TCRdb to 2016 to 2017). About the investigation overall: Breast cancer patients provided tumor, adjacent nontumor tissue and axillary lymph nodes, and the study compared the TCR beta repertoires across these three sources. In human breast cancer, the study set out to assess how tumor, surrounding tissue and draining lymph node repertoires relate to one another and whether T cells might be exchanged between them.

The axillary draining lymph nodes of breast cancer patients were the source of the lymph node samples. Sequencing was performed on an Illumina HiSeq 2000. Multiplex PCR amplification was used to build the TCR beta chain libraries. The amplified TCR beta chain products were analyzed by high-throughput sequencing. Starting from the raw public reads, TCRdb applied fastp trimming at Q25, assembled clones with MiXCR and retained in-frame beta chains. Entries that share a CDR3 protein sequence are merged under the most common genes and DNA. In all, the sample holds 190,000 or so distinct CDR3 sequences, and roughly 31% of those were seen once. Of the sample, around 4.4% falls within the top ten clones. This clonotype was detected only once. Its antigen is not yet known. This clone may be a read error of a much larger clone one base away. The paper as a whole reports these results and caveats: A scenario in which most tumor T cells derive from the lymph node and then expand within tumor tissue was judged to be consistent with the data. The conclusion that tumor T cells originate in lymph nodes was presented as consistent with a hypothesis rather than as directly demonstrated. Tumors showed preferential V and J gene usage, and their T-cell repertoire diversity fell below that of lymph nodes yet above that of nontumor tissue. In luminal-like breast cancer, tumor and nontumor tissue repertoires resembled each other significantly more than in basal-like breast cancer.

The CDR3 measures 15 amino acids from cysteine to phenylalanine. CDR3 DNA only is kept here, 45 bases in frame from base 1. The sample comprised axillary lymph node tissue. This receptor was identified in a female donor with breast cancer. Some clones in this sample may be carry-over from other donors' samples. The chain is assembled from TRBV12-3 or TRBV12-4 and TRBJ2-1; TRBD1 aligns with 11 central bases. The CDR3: CASSSPGTGGGEQVF. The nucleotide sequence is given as TGTGCCAGCAGTTCGCCCGGGACAGGGGGAGGTGAGCAGGTCTTC.